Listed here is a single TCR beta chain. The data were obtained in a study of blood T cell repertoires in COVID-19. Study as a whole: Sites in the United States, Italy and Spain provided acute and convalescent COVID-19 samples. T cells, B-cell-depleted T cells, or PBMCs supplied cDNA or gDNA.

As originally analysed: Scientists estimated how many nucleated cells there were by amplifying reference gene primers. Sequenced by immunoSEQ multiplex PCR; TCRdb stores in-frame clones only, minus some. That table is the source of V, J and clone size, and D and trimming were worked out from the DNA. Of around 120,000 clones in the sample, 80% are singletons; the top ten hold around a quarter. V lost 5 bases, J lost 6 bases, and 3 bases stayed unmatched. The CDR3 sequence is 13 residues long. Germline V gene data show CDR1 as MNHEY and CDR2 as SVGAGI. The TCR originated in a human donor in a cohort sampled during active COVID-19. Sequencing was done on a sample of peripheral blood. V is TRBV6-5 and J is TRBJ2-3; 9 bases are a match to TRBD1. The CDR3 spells CASSLDRGDTQYF. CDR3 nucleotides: TGTGCCAGCAGTCTCGACAGGGGGGATACGCAGTATTTT.